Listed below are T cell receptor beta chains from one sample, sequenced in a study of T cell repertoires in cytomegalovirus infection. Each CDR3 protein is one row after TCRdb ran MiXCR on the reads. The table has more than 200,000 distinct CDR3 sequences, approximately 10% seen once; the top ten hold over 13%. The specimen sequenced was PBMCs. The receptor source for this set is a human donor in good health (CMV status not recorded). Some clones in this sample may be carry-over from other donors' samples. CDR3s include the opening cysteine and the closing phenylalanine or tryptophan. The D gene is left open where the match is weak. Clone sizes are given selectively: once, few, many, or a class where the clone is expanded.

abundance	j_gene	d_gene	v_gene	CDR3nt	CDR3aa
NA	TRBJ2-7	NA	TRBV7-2	TGTGCCAGCAGCTTAGTGCCCCTGGAGTACTTC	CASSLVPLEYF
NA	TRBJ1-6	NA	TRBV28	TGTGCCAGCAGTTTACAAGGGGTCGAGAGGAATTCACCCCTCCACTTT	CASSLQGVERNSPLHF
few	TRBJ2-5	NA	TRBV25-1	TGTGCCAGCAGTGATGCGAGAGGAGTCCAAGAGACCCAGTACTTC	CASSDARGVQETQYF
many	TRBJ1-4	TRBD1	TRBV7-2	TGTGCCAGCAGCTTACCAGGGGGCGCTTCAACTAATGAAAAACTGTTTTTT	CASSLPGGASTNEKLFF
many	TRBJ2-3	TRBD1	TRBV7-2	TGTGCCAGCAGCCCGCAGGGGGCTGGCACAGATACGCAGTATTTT	CASSPQGAGTDTQYF
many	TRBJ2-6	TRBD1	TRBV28	TGTGCCAGCAGTCCAGGGGGTATCCCCAGCTCTGGGGCCAACGTCCTGACTTTC	CASSPGGIPSSGANVLTF
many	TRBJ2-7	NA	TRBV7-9	TGTGCCAGCAGCGGTTACGTGATATCGGAGCAGTACTTC	CASSGYVISEQYF
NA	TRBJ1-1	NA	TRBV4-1	TGCGCCAGCAGCCAAGAAATCGTCGGCGGGAGGAACACTGAAGCTTTCTTT	CASSQEIVGGRNTEAFF
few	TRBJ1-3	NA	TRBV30	TGTGCCTGGAGTCCTCGGAACACCATATATTTT	CAWSPRNTIYF
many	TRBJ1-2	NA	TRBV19	TGTGCCAGTAGTTCAGGGTCGGGACGAGGGACCTATGGCTACACCTTC	CASSSGSGRGTYGYTF
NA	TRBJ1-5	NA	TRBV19	TGTGCCAGTAGTCCGGTTTTGTATAGCAATCAGCCCCAGCATTTT	CASSPVLYSNQPQHF
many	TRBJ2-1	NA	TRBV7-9	TGTGCCAGCGGATTGTTAACCGGTAGGAATGAGCAGTTCTTC	CASGLLTGRNEQFF
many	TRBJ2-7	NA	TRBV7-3	TGTGCCAGCAGCTTAACCACTACCTACGAGCAGTACTTC	CASSLTTTYEQYF
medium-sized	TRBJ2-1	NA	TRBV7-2	TGTGCCAGCAGCTTTTCTCCTTACGCAGTGGGCAATGAGCAGTTCTTC	CASSFSPYAVGNEQFF
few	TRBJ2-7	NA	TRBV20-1	TGCAGTGCTAGTGACGGGCCCTACGAGCAGTACTTC	CSASDGPYEQYF
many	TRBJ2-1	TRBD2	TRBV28	TGTGCCAGCAGCACCCCTGGAGGCGGGGGGCCAAGGGAGCAGTTCTTC	CASSTPGGGGPREQFF
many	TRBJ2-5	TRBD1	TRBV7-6	TGTGCCAGCAGCTCTAGACAGGGGATGGAGACCCAGTACTTC	CASSSRQGMETQYF